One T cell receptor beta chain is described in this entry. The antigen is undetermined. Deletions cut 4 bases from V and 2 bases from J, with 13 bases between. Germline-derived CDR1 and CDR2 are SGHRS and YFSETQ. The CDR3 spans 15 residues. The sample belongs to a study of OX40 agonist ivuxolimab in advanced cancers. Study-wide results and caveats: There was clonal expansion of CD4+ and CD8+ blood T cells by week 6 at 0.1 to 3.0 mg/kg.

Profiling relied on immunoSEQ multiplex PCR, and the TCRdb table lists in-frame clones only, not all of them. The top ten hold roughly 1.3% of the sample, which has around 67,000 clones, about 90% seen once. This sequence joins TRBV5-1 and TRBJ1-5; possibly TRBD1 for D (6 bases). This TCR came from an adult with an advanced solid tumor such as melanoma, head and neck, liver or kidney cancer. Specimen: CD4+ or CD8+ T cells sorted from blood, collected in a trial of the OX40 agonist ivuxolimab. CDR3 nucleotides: TGCGCCAGCAGCAGGGACATCGGCGGCAATCAGCCCCAGCATTTT. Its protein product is CASSRDIGGNQPQHF.